This TCR beta chain derives from a study of T cells in Graves' hyperthyroidism and ophthalmopathy. General study points: With a median lead of around 5.9 months before onset, the model predicted ophthalmopathy.

Regarding this clonotype: Its antigen is unknown.

The authors took PBMCs from 10 ml fresh peripheral blood. What was amplified from RNA transcripts were TCR beta CDR3 regions. The HTBI set primed first-round TCR CDR3 RT-PCR. MiXCR was run by TCRdb on the multiplex PCR reads, yielding one entry per CDR3 protein. The data show about 360,000 distinct CDR3 sequences, with approximately 13% seen just once and 9.2% held by the top ten. The source material was blood. This receptor was identified in a woman between 18 and 29 years old with Graves' hyperthyroidism.

CDR3: CASTLTSGSSDTQYF. CDR3 DNA: TGTGCCAGCACCCTGACTAGCGGGAGTTCAGATACGCAGTATTTT. The J gene is TRBJ2-3, the V gene TRBV12-3 or TRBV12-4; 12 bases align to TRBD2. With V trimmed by 7 bases and J by 4 bases, 6 bases remained unmatched. This CDR3 has 15 residues.